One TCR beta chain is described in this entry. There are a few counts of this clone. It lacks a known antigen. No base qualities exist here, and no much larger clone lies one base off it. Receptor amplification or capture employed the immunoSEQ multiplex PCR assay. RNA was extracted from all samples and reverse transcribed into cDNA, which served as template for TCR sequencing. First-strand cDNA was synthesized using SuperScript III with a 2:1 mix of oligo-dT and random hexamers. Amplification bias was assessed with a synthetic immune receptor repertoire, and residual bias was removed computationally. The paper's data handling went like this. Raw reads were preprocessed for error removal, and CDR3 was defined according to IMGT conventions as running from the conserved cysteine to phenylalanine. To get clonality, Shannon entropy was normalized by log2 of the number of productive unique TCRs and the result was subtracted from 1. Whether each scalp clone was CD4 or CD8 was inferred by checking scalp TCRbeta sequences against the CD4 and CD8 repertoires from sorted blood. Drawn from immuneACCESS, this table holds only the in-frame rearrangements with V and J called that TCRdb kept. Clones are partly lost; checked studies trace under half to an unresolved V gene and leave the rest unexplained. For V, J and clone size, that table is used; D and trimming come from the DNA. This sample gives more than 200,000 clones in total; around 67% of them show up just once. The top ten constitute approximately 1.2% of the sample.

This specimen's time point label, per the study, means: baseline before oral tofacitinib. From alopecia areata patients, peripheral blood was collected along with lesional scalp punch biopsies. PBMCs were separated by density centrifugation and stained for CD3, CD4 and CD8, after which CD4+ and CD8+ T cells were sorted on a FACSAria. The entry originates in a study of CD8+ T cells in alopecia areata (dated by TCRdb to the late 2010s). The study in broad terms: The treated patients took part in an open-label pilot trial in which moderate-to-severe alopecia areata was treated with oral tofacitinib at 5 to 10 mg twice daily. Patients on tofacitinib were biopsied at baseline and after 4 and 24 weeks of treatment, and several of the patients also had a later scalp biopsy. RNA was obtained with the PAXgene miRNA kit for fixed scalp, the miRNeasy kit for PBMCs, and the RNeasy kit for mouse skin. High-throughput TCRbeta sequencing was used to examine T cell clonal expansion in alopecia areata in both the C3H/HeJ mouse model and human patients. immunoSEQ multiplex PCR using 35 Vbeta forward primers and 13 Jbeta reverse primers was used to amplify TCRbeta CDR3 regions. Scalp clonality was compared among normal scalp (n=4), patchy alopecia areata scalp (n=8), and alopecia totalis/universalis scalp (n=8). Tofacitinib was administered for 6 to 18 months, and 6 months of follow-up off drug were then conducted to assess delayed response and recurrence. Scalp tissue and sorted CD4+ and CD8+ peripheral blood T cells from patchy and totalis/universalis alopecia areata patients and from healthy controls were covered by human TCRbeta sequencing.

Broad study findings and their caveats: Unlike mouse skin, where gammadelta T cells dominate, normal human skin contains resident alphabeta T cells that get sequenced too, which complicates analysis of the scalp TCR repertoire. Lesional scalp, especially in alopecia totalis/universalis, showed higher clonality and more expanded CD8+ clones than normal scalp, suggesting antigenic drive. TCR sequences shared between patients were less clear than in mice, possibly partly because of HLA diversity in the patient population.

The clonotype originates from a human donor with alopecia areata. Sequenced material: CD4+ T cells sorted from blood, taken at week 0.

CDR3 region: CASSREGDSNSPLHF. The sequenced DNA: TGTGCCAGCAGCCGGGAAGGGGACAGTAATTCACCCCTCCACTTT. The chain joins TRBV7-3 to TRBJ1-6, and 7 junctional nucleotides match TRBD1. Based on the germline V gene, the CDR1 and CDR2 sequences are SGHTA and FQGTGA. Relative to germline, V is missing 5 bases and J is missing 6 bases, with 7 bases of the junction outside any gene match. The CDR3 spans 15 residues, from the cysteine through the phenylalanine. CDR3 DNA only is kept here, 45 bases in frame from base 1. This CDR3, with the reference TRBV7-3 and TRBJ1-6 proteins standing in past its ends, gives the full variable domain GAGVSQTPSNKVTEKGKYVELRCDPISGHTALYWYRQSLGQGPEFLIYFQGTGAADDSGLPNDRFFAVRPEGSVSTLKIQRTERGDSAVYLCASSREGDSNSPLHFGNGTRLTVT.